Here is one T cell receptor beta chain with its context. The antigen is undetermined. The data belong to a study of T cell responses to AZD1222 COVID-19 vaccine. Findings and caveats of the study: Donors, mostly white British, included more females; clonal diversity was possibly underestimated.

CDR1 is LGHDT, CDR2 YNNKEL, per germline (reference sequence). This CDR3 is built from 17 residues. With 0 bases removed from V and 0 bases from J, the gap between germline ends came to 9 bases. The data were produced by immunoSEQ multiplex PCR, yet TCRdb's version contains in-frame clones alone and is incomplete. The sample contains some 120,000 clones, about 82% of which appear only once. The chain joins TRBV3-1 (or the pseudogene TRBV3-2) to TRBJ2-6; D possibly corresponds to TRBD2 (6 bases). The source is an adult in good health. The material sequenced was peripheral blood, taken on day 0 of AZD1222 vaccination. The DNA for the CDR3 is TGTGCCAGCAGCCAAGAGGCGGGATCCTCTGGGGCCAACGTCCTGACTTTC. Translating gives CASSQEAGSSGANVLTF.